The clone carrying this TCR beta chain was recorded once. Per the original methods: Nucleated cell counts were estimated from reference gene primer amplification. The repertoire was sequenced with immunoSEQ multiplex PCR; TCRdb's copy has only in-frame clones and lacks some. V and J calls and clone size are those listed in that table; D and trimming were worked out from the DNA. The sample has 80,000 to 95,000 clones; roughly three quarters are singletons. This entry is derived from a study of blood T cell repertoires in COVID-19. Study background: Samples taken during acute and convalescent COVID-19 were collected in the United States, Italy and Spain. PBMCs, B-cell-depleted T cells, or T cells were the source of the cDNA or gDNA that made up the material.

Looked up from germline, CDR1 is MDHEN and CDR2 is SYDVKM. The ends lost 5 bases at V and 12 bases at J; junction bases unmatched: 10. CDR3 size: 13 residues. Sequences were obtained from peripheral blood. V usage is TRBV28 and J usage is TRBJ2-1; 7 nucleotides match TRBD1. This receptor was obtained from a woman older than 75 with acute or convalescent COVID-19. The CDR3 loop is CASSPPDRPGQFF. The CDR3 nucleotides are TGTGCCAGCAGTCCCCCGGACAGGCCGGGGCAGTTCTTC. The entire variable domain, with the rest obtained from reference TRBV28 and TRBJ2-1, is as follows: DVKVTQSSRYLVKRTGEKVFLECVQDMDHENMFWYRQDPGLGLRLIYFSYDVKMKEKGDIPEGYSVSREKKERFSLILESASTNQTSMYLCASSPPDRPGQFFGPGTRLTVL.